This is a list of T cell receptor beta chains from one sample in a study of post-analysis software for immune sequencing data. TCRdb reanalysed the PCR reads using MiXCR and keeps one entry per CDR3 protein. The data contain approximately 350,000 distinct CDR3 sequences, roughly 38% of them seen just once; the ten biggest clones take up roughly 13%. The specimen was blood. These receptors came from a girl between 10 and 17 years old with multiple sclerosis. Each CDR3 is given with its conserved first and last residue. D genes are given only for firm matches. Not all rows give a size; the values are once, few, many and, for expanded clones, a class.

>-|TRBV4-1|TRBJ1-2|13|-
CASSHTSNYGYTF
TGCGCCAGCAGCCACACTTCTAACTATGGCTACACCTTC
>-|TRBV10-3|TRBJ2-7|16|-
CAISGTLVGGSYEQYF
TGTGCCATCAGTGGCACGTTGGTGGGGGGCTCCTACGAGCAGTACTTC
>TRBD1|TRBV12-3/TRBV12-4|TRBJ2-7|15|-
CASSLAGQGRNEQYF
TGTGCCAGCAGTTTAGCAGGACAGGGAAGGAACGAGCAGTACTTC
>-|TRBV12-3/TRBV12-4|TRBJ2-1|14|-
CASRKRDSQETQFF
TGTGCCAGCAGAAAAAGGGACTCGCAAGAGACCCAGTTCTTC
>-|TRBV3-1|TRBJ2-5|14|few
CASSQEGDQETQYF
TGTGCCAGCAGCCAAGAGGGGGACCAAGAGACCCAGTACTTC
>-|TRBV7-8|TRBJ2-7|15|-
CASSLVGGLEGEQYF
TGTGCCAGCAGCTTAGTTGGCGGATTGGAGGGCGAGCAGTACTTC
>-|TRBV6-6|TRBJ2-5|13|-
CASTHGNWETQYF
TGTGCCAGCACTCACGGGAACTGGGAGACCCAGTACTTC
>TRBD1|TRBV5-1|TRBJ1-2|15|-
CASSASRQGDVGYTF
TGCGCCAGCAGCGCCTCCAGACAGGGAGATGTCGGCTACACCTTC
>-|TRBV20-1|TRBJ2-1|14|-
CSPKGGSSYNEQFF
TGCAGTCCCAAGGGGGGGAGCTCCTACAATGAGCAGTTCTTC
>TRBD2|TRBV13|TRBJ2-7|15|few
CASSPGLALGYEQYF
TGTGCCAGCAGCCCGGGACTAGCATTGGGCTACGAGCAGTACTTC
>-|TRBV7-2|TRBJ1-1|14|few
CASSLVRQNTEAFF
TGTGCCAGCAGCTTAGTTCGGCAGAACACTGAAGCTTTCTTT
>TRBD1|TRBV6-5|TRBJ1-5|15|-
CASAPQTGRSQPQHF
TGTGCCAGTGCCCCCCAGACAGGGAGGAGTCAGCCCCAGCATTTT
>-|TRBV3-1|TRBJ2-5|16|-
CASSPQGHRGKETQYF
TGTGCCAGCAGCCCCCAGGGTCACCGGGGGAAAGAGACCCAGTACTTC
>TRBD2|TRBV9|TRBJ2-3|18|once
CASSVAGLAGLPTDTQYF
TGTGCCAGCAGCGTAGCGGGACTAGCGGGACTGCCCACAGATACGCAGTATTTT
>-|TRBV7-6|TRBJ2-1|15|-
CASSLRQATYNEQFF
TGTGCCAGCAGCTTAAGGCAGGCGACCTACAATGAGCAGTTCTTC
>-|TRBV4-1|TRBJ1-2|13|-
CASRPTSFLGYTF
TGCGCCAGCAGACCGACTTCATTTCTGGGCTACACCTTC
>-|TRBV28|TRBJ2-1|14|few
CASQPGDSYNEQFF
TGTGCCAGCCAACCAGGGGACTCCTACAATGAGCAGTTCTTC
>TRBD1|TRBV12-3/TRBV12-4|TRBJ2-7|14|few
CASSFSRGPYEQYF
TGTGCCAGCAGTTTCTCGAGGGGGCCGTACGAGCAGTACTTC
>TRBD2|TRBV4-1|TRBJ2-3|18|few
CASSQGLAGGASTDTQYF
TGCGCCAGCAGCCAAGGACTAGCGGGGGGGGCTAGCACAGATACGCAGTATTTT
>-|TRBV6-2/TRBV6-3|TRBJ2-6|15|-
CAILQPGSGANVLTF
TGTGCCATCCTCCAACCGGGGTCTGGGGCCAACGTCCTGACTTTC